These 29 T cell receptor beta chains came from one sample sequenced in a study of blood T cell repertoires in COVID-19. Measured with immunoSEQ multiplex PCR; TCRdb has only the in-frame clones, and not every one. The repertoire has 350,000 to 450,000 clones, about 89% of them found once; the top ten carry 1.9%. Sequencing was performed on PBMCs or T cells enriched from blood (not recorded which). The source of these receptors is a man aged 35-49 years in a cohort exposed to, infected with or recovered from COVID-19 (not recorded which).

The rearrangement uses TRBV7-6 and TRBJ2-1, with D possibly matching TRBD1 (5 bases). This CDR3 contains 13 residues. Trimming pared 6 bases from V and 7 bases from J, leaving 13 bases between. Per the germline V gene, CDR1 is SGHVS and CDR2 is FNYEAQ. The CDR3 DNA reads as TGTGCCAGCAGACGGACATCCGGGAATGAGCAGTTCTTC. Amino acids: CASRRTSGNEQFF.

The chain recombines TRBV6-5 with TRBJ2-1, with D possibly matching TRBD2 (7 bases). CDR1 MNHEY and CDR2 SVGAGI come from the germline V gene. The CDR3 consists of 13 residues. V dropped 6 bases and J dropped 10 bases, with 16 bases sitting between them. The CDR3 here is CASRGGGIGEQFF. In nucleotides, the CDR3 is TGTGCCAGCAGAGGGGGAGGGATTGGGGAGCAGTTCTTC.

The chain carries TRBV6-5 and TRBJ2-3; maybe TRBD2 (6 bases). V was pared by 5 bases and J by 6 bases, with 18 bases between. Germline V gives CDR1 MNHEY, CDR2 SVGAGI. This CDR3 has 15 residues. The CDR3 sequence is CASSPRGSGRDTQYF. DNA for the CDR3: TGTGCCAGCAGTCCCCGGGGGAGTGGACGGGATACGCAGTATTTT.

V is TRBV27 and J is TRBJ2-3, with D perhaps TRBD1 (5 bases). Trimming cost V 7 bases and J 3 bases, with 14 bases left between them. Germline V gene sequence: CDR1 MNHEY, CDR2 SMNVEV (reference sequence). The CDR3 has 14 amino acids. This chain's CDR3 is CASTLGVSTDTQYF. In nucleotides, the CDR3 is TGTGCCAGCACCCTAGGGGTATCTACAGATACGCAGTATTTT.

Comments on this clone: Within the sample, other DNA sequences also encode this same CDR3. This chain connects TRBV29-1 to TRBJ2-7; a weak D match, TRBD1 (6 bases). CDR3 size: 12 residues. The germline V gene has CDR1 SQVTM and CDR2 ANQGSEA. Trimming removed 7 bases at V and 0 bases at J, with 10 bases between. The CDR3 sequence is CSAGDSSYEQYF. The CDR3, as DNA: TGCAGCGCAGGGGATTCCTCCTACGAGCAGTACTTC.

This chain joins TRBV7-9 and TRBJ2-7; 10 nucleotides match TRBD2. Germline-derived CDR1 and CDR2 are SEHNR and FQNEAQ (reference sequence). The CDR3 runs to 16 residues. After removal of 0 bases from V and 6 bases from J, the junction contained 8 bases not matched to a gene. The CDR3 DNA reads TGTGCCAGCAGCTTAGCAGGCCTAGCGGGAGCGATCGAGCAGTACTTC. Translation gives CASSLAGLAGAIEQYF.

The genes are TRBV2 and TRBJ1-1; weak D call: TRBD1 (5 bases). The CDR3 extends over 16 amino acids. Trimming left V 8 bases short and J 3 bases short, with 22 bases between. The germline CDR1 and CDR2 sequences are SNHLY and FYNNEI. The CDR3 sequence is CASFHGWGEWDTEAFF. The CDR3 DNA reads TGTGCCAGCTTCCATGGATGGGGCGAGTGGGACACTGAAGCTTTCTTT.

The rearrangement joins TRBV10-3 to TRBJ1-2; D ambiguous. The CDR3 contains 14 residues. V was shortened by 0 bases and J by 2 bases, with 7 bases between the two germline ends. CDR1 ENHRY and CDR2 SYGVKD come from the germline V gene. The CDR3 sequence: CAISESTGNYGYTF. In DNA, the CDR3 is TGTGCCATCAGTGAGTCGACGGGGAACTATGGCTACACCTTC.

The rearrangement links TRBV5-1 to TRBJ1-6; 7 bases are a match to TRBD1. The CDR3 spans 16 residues. The V and J ends lost 1 base and 5 bases, in that order; junction bases with no gene match: 6. Germline values: CDR1 SGHRS, CDR2 YFSETQ. The CDR3 sequence is CASSLQSGGNNSPLHF. The CDR3 DNA reads as TGCGCCAGCAGCTTGCAGTCAGGGGGGAATAATTCACCCCTCCACTTT.

This chain uses TRBV7-9 with TRBJ2-5; 7 bases line up with TRBD1. CDR3 size: 15 residues. V lost 1 base and J lost 1; bases outside the gene matches: 3. Germline V gene sequence: CDR1 SEHNR, CDR2 FQNEAQ (reference sequence). CDR3 sequence reads: CASSLVGTVQETQYF. In nucleotides, the CDR3 is TGTGCCAGCAGCTTAGTCGGGACAGTCCAAGAGACCCAGTACTTC.

The gene calls are TRBV9 and TRBJ2-3, with unresolved D. The CDR3 has 14 amino acids. The V gene lost 0 bases and the J gene lost 1 base, with 6 bases spanning the gap. Germline V gene sequence: CDR1 SGDLS, CDR2 YYNGEE. CDR3 sequence reads: CASSVAAGTDTQYF. CDR3 coding DNA: TGTGCCAGCAGCGTAGCTGCGGGCACAGATACGCAGTATTTT.

V is TRBV19 and J is TRBJ2-7; perhaps TRBD1 as D (7 bases). The CDR3 has 14 amino acids. CDR1 is LNHDA and CDR2 is SQIVND in the germline V gene (reference sequence). The V end was cut by 6 bases, the J end by 5 bases, with 17 bases between. CDR3 amino acids: CASSRQGGGNEQYF. CDR3 sequence (DNA): TGTGCCAGTAGCCGACAGGGTGGGGGGAACGAGCAGTACTTC. Using reference TRBV19 and TRBJ2-7 for the parts outside the CDR3, the full variable domain is DGGITQSPKYLFRKEGQNVTLSCEQNLNHDAMYWYRQDPGQGLRLIYYSQIVNDFQKGDIAEGYSVSREKKESFPLTVTSAQKNPTAFYLCASSRQGGGNEQYFGPGTRLTVT.

This clone was seen a single time. The gene calls are TRBV2 and TRBJ2-2, with D unclear. From germline, CDR1 is SNHLY and CDR2 FYNNEI. The CDR3 has 13 residues. V was pared by 2 bases and J by 5 bases, with 6 bases between. The CDR3 is CASSESITGELFF. In nucleotides, the CDR3 is TGTGCCAGCAGTGAAAGCATAACCGGGGAGCTGTTTTTT.

The sample holds one count of this clone. The chain is built from TRBV29-1 and TRBJ2-1, with 7 bases fitting TRBD2. The CDR3 is made up of 14 amino acids. Germline V gene lookup returns CDR1 SQVTM and CDR2 ANQGSEA. V was pared by 2 bases and J by 7 bases, with 8 bases of the junction left unmatched. CDR3 residues: CSVEHPGGTNEQFF. CDR3 in DNA: TGCAGCGTTGAACACCCGGGAGGCACAAATGAGCAGTTCTTC.

The rearrangement joins TRBV7-9 to TRBJ1-4; 7 bases align to TRBD1. V gave up 4 bases and J gave up 4 bases; unmatched junction bases: 12. The V gene's germline CDR1 is SEHNR and CDR2 FQNEAQ (reference sequence). The CDR3 length is 17 residues. CDR3 DNA: TGTGCCAGCAGCTCGGGGACAGCCGCCGTGATTAATGAAAAACTGTTTTTT. This gives the protein CASSSGTAAVINEKLFF.

This sequence joins TRBV5-1 and TRBJ2-3, with TRBD2 matching over 9 bases. The junction had 2 bases not matched to a gene; V was cut back by 2 bases and J by 4 bases. The CDR3 extends over 14 amino acids. Germline V gene sequence: CDR1 SGHRS, CDR2 YFSETQ. The DNA of the CDR3 is TGCGCCAGCAGCTTTGTAGCGGGGGCAGATACGCAGTATTTT. As protein: CASSFVAGADTQYF.

This clone was seen once. The chain links TRBV5-5 to TRBJ2-1; D may be TRBD2 (6 bases). Germline CDR1 reads SGHKS; CDR2 reads YYEKEE (reference sequence). V lost 2 bases and J 3 bases, leaving 9 bases between the germline ends. CDR3 length equals 14 residues. The CDR3 DNA is TGTGCCAGCAGCTTTTGGCGGGACTACAATGAGCAGTTCTTC. Translating it yields CASSFWRDYNEQFF.

Only a few counts were recorded for this clone. Sequence at one end of the junction differs from germline and may be a read error. This chain joins TRBV5-8 and TRBJ1-4; unclear D gene. CDR1 is SGHTS, CDR2 YDEGEE, per germline. CDR3 length equals 14 residues. The CDR3 nucleotides read TGTGCCACCAGCTCCCCGGGGATTAGGGAAAAACTGTTTTTT. It is translated as CATSSPGIREKLFF. The full variable domain, with the rest looked up from reference TRBV5-8 and TRBJ1-4, is EAGVTQSPTHLIKTRGQQATLRCSPISGHTSVYWYQQALGLGLQFLLWYDEGEERNRGNFPPRFSGRQFPNYSSELNVNALELEDSALYLCATSSPGIREKLFFGSGTQLSVL.

This sequence joins TRBV9 and TRBJ2-3, with D possibly being TRBD2 (5 bases). CDR3 length: 15 residues. In germline, CDR1 is SGDLS, CDR2 YYNGEE. V was clipped by 3 bases and J by 2 bases, with 13 bases between them. The chain's CDR3 is CASSASAAFTDTQYF. The DNA of the CDR3 is TGTGCCAGCAGCGCTTCAGCGGCCTTCACAGATACGCAGTATTTT.

The genes are TRBV6-1 and TRBJ2-2; D may be TRBD2 (6 bases). The length of the CDR3 is 17 residues. CDR1 and CDR2 from the germline V gene are MNHNS and SASEGT. The V gene lost 2 bases and the J gene lost 1 base, with 14 bases spanning the gap. The CDR3 nucleotides read TGTGCCAGCAGTGAACGGCGTGGGGGAGGGAACACCGGGGAGCTGTTTTTT. Protein sequence: CASSERRGGGNTGELFF.

This clone was detected only once. The chain joins TRBV5-1 to TRBJ2-5; 7 nucleotides align to TRBD1. The CDR3 loop spans 14 amino acids. CDR1 is SGHRS, CDR2 YFSETQ, per germline. V was clipped by 0 bases and J by 2 bases; unmatched bases: 1. The CDR3 spells CASSLVTGQETQYF. The CDR3 DNA follows: TGCGCCAGCAGCTTGGTGACAGGGCAAGAGACCCAGTACTTC. Looking up the rest from reference TRBV5-1 and TRBJ2-5 gives the full variable domain: KAGVTQTPRYLIKTRGQQVTLSCSPISGHRSVSWYQQTPGQGLQFLFEYFSETQRNKGNFPGRFSGRQFSNSRSEMNVSTLELGDSALYLCASSLVTGQETQYFGPGTRLLVL.

This chain connects TRBV6-5 to TRBJ1-4, with D perhaps matching TRBD1 (5 bases). The CDR3 covers 15 residues. CDR1 is MNHEY, CDR2 SVGAGI, per germline. Trimming removed 5 bases at V and 8 bases at J, with 18 bases between. The CDR3 DNA follows: TGTGCCAGCAGTCCCGGGGGGGGAGGAAAGGAAAAACTGTTTTTT. Amino acid sequence: CASSPGGGGKEKLFF.

The chain couples TRBV7-2 to TRBJ1-3, with a weak D call TRBD1 (6 bases). The V and J ends lost 1 base and 3 bases respectively, with 10 bases between them. The CDR3 totals 15 residues. Germline CDR1 and CDR2: SGHTA and FQGNSA. The CDR3 coding sequence is TGTGCCAGCAGCTTAGTAACAGGGCATGGAAACACCATATATTTT. Translated, it gives CASSLVTGHGNTIYF.

CDR3 coding DNA: TGTGCCAGCAGTGAACTAGCGGGAGGCCCCCACCAAGAGACCCAGTACTTC. Encoded protein: CASSELAGGPHQETQYF. This chain links TRBV2 with TRBJ2-5; 11 bases fit TRBD2. From germline, CDR1 is SNHLY and CDR2 FYNNEI. This CDR3 is 17 amino acids long. V dropped 2 bases and J dropped 0; count of bases not matched to a gene: 5.

The chain links TRBV28 to TRBJ1-4; D unclear. Trimming shortened V by 7 bases and J by 13 bases, and 13 bases separated the two germline ends. The CDR3 is 11 amino acids. Germline V gene data show CDR1 as MDHEN and CDR2 as SYDVKM. In nucleotides, the CDR3 is TGTGCCAGCACCTCGGGGTTGGGACTGTTTTTT. It yields the protein CASTSGLGLFF.

This chain connects TRBV10-3 to TRBJ1-3, with a weak D call TRBD1 (6 bases). CDR3 size: 16 residues. Trimming shortened V by 3 bases and J by 7 bases, and 19 bases separated the two germline ends. CDR1 ENHRY and CDR2 SYGVKD come from the germline V gene. The CDR3 bases are TGTGCCATCAGTGAAGAGGACAGCACACCAAGGAACACCATATATTTT. Translation: CAISEEDSTPRNTIYF.

V gene TRBV5-4 combines with J gene TRBJ2-3; 10 positions agree with TRBD2. This CDR3 is 16 amino acids long. V was pared by 3 bases and J by 2 bases, with 6 bases of the junction left unmatched. CDR1 is SGHNT and CDR2 is YYREEE in the germline V gene (reference sequence). Here the CDR3 reads CASSSGTSENTDTQYF. CDR3 coding DNA: TGTGCCAGCAGCTCAGGGACTAGCGAAAACACAGATACGCAGTATTTT.

The CDR3 DNA follows: TGCGCCAGCAGCGAAGGGACGCCGCGGGGTACGCAGTATTTT. Protein: CASSEGTPRGTQYF. The gene calls are TRBV5-1 and TRBJ2-3, with D perhaps TRBD2 (6 bases). Trimming removed 4 bases at V and 8 bases at J, with 17 bases between. Germline loops: CDR1 SGHRS, CDR2 YFSETQ. CDR3 size: 14 residues.

The chain combines TRBV18 with TRBJ2-3; D perhaps matches TRBD2 (6 bases). Germline V gene lookup returns CDR1 KGHSH and CDR2 LQKENI. V was pared by 1 base and J by 3 bases, with 14 bases between. The CDR3 contains 16 residues. The CDR3 spells CASSPQSGSRTDTQYF. CDR3 sequence (DNA): TGTGCCAGCTCACCACAATCCGGGAGTCGAACAGATACGCAGTATTTT.